This T cell receptor beta chain comes out of a study of identical twins. The CDR3 spans 16 residues. Trimming took 5 bases from V and 3 from J, leaving 20 bases between them. The germline V gene has CDR1 SGHTA and CDR2 FQGNSA. TCRdb re-called the 5' RACE reads through MiXCR, storing one row per CDR3 protein. The table has approximately 260,000 distinct CDR3 sequences, around 8.8% seen once. Overall study findings and caveats: Twin pairs' shared out-of-frame alpha sequences were enriched in low generation probability. Partly confounded zero-insertion analyses could result from invariant MAIT and iNKT cells.

This clonotype occurred many times. Its matching antigen is unknown. The donors were all healthy and Caucasian. The data were also submitted as part of a second study, on yellow fever vaccine responses in identical twins. That source notes: Reportedly, twins showed a vaccine T cell response that looked partly convergent and partly personalized.

The TCR sequence derives from a woman aged 18-29 years in good health. Sequencing was performed on CD8+ T cells sorted from blood. The chain employs TRBV7-2 and TRBJ2-7; tentatively, D is TRBD2 (6 bases). As DNA, the CDR3 is TGTGCCAGCAGCCCGGACTACGCTATTACTCTCTACGAGCAGTACTTC. The encoded protein is CASSPDYAITLYEQYF.